This TCR beta chain stems from a study of response to subunit inactivated influenza vaccine. Study observations and caveats: Authors suggested each seasonal influenza vaccination recruits few new T cells.

V was clipped by 5 bases and J by 3 bases; unmatched bases: 6. The CDR3 spans 14 residues. Germline CDR1 SQVTM, CDR2 ANQGSEA. TCRdb reanalysed the RT-PCR reads using MiXCR and keeps one entry per CDR3 protein. The repertoire has about 160,000 distinct CDR3 sequences, about 10% of them found once; the top ten carry under 40%. This clonotype showed up many times. Its antigen is currently unknown. The clonotype was recovered from a man aged 50 to 75 who received an inactivated influenza vaccine. The specimen was CD8+ T cells sorted from PBMCs, collected roughly 24 months after vaccination. This chain joins TRBV29-1 and TRBJ1-1; 10 bases agree with TRBD1. CDR3 sequence (DNA): TGCAGCGTTCAGACAGGGGGCGGCTACACTGAAGCTTTCTTT. It is translated as CSVQTGGGYTEAFF.